These T cell receptor beta chains were read from a single sample in a study of CD8 T cells in Susac syndrome. TCRdb analysed the immunoSEQ multiplex PCR reads with MiXCR anew, one entry per CDR3 protein. The sample includes a few hundred thousand distinct CDR3 sequences, around 85% of them seen just once. Sequencing used CD8+ T cells from PBMCs. All receptors come from a human donor with multiple sclerosis. Each CDR3 is given with its conserved first and last residue. The order of the fields is clone size, D gene, V gene, CDR3 length, J gene, CDR3 DNA, CDR3 protein. D genes are given only for firm matches. For some rows the clone size is stated as once, few or many, or as a class when expanded; others skip it.

once	.	TRBV12-3/TRBV12-4	15	TRBJ1-5	TGTGCCAGCAGCCTCGGGAGTAATGGCAATCAGCCCCAGCATTTT	CASSLGSNGNQPQHF
.	.	TRBV29-1	13	TRBJ2-7	TGCAGCGTTGATATCCAGGGTGGGTACGAGCAGTACTTC	CSVDIQGGYEQYF
.	.	TRBV27	16	TRBJ1-3	TGTGCCAGCAGTTTAAGGGGCCCATTCTCTGGAAACACCATATATTTT	CASSLRGPFSGNTIYF
.	.	TRBV5-1	15	TRBJ2-3	TGCGCCAGCAGCCAGGCCGGGTACCCCACAGATACGCAGTATTTT	CASSQAGYPTDTQYF
.	.	TRBV27	11	TRBJ2-1	TGTGCCAGCAGTGGAGTATCTGAGCAGTTCTTC	CASSGVSEQFF
.	.	TRBV19	13	TRBJ2-7	TGTGCCAGTAGTCCAGCAGGAGCCTACGAGCAGTACTTC	CASSPAGAYEQYF
.	TRBD2	TRBV10-3	15	TRBJ2-1	TGTGCCACCGGGTGGACGCGGGAGAGCTACAATGAGCAGTTCTTC	CATGWTRESYNEQFF
.	.	TRBV27	14	TRBJ2-7	TGTGCCAGCAGTTTATTAGAGGGGCTCCACGAGCAGTACTTC	CASSLLEGLHEQYF
.	.	TRBV20-1	14	TRBJ2-7	TGCAGTGCTAGAGTAACAGGGAAGACCTACGAGCAGTACTTC	CSARVTGKTYEQYF
.	TRBD1	TRBV27	11	TRBJ2-3	TGTGCCAGCAGCACCGGGACAGGGCAGTATTTT	CASSTGTGQYF
.	.	TRBV19	12	TRBJ1-5	TGTGCCACCGGGACCCCAAATCAGCCCCAGCATTTT	CATGTPNQPQHF
.	.	TRBV11-2	15	TRBJ2-7	TGTGCCAGCAGCTTTTGGTCGGAGGGCTCCTACGAGCAGTACTTC	CASSFWSEGSYEQYF
.	TRBD2	TRBV7-9	15	TRBJ2-2	TGTGCCAGCAGACATAGCGGGGGAAACACCGGGGAGCTGTTTTTT	CASRHSGGNTGELFF
.	.	TRBV14	15	TRBJ1-1	TGTGCCAGCAGCTTAAGCCCCAGGGATATCACTGAAGCTTTCTTT	CASSLSPRDITEAFF
.	TRBD2	TRBV7-8	16	TRBJ2-1	TGTGCCAGCAGCTTAAACGGGCTAGCGGTTTACAATGAGCAGTTCTTC	CASSLNGLAVYNEQFF
few	TRBD1	TRBV28	14	TRBJ2-7	TGTGCCAGCAGTTCCGCGGGACAGGGGTACGAGCAGTACTTC	CASSSAGQGYEQYF
.	.	TRBV20-1	15	TRBJ1-6	TGCAGTGCCGCCGAACCTGTTCGGGGTAATTCACCCCTCCACTTT	CSAAEPVRGNSPLHF
.	TRBD1	TRBV29-1	14	TRBJ2-3	TGCAGCGTTGAACCGACAGGGTTGACAGATACGCAGTATTTT	CSVEPTGLTDTQYF
.	.	TRBV11-1	21	TRBJ2-1	TGTGCCAGCAGCTTAGTTCCGGTCTGGTGGAGTATGGGCCCTTACTACAATGAGCAGTTCTTC	CASSLVPVWWSMGPYYNEQFF